These 24 T cell receptor beta chains share one sample of origin, sequenced in a study of blood T cell repertoires in COVID-19. Here immunoSEQ multiplex PCR was the method, and the copy in TCRdb shows in-frame clones only, minus some. Among 200,000 to 250,000 clones listed, about 86% were seen once. Sequencing used peripheral blood. The receptors shown here come from a woman aged 25 to 45 who had recovered from COVID-19.

The V gene is TRBV6-2 or TRBV6-3, the J gene TRBJ1-2, with TRBD1 matching over 9 bases. With 6 bases clipped from V and 6 bases from J, the junction kept 8 bases outside the gene matches. This CDR3 is 14 amino acids long. Per the germline V gene, CDR1 is MNHEY and CDR2 is SVGEGT. In DNA form, the CDR3 reads TGTGCCAGCAGCCGAGGACAGGGGCAGGATGGCTACACCTTC. Translation: CASSRGQGQDGYTF.

The chain recombines TRBV7-9 with TRBJ1-5; no reliable D call. Germline V gene sequence: CDR1 SEHNR, CDR2 FQNEAQ (reference sequence). V was cut by 1 base and J by 4 bases, with 17 bases left in between. The CDR3 is made up of 17 amino acids. CDR3 in amino acids: CASSLELSAVRNQPQHF. In DNA, the CDR3 is TGTGCCAGCAGCTTAGAATTAAGCGCGGTCCGGAATCAGCCCCAGCATTTT.

The chain is built from TRBV5-1 and TRBJ1-6; TRBD1 might be the D (6 bases). The CDR3 spans 16 residues. Germline V gene data show CDR1 as SGHRS and CDR2 as YFSETQ. V lost 2 bases, J lost 5 bases, and 14 bases lay in between. The CDR3, as DNA: TGCGCCAGCAGCTTTACTCGACAGGCAGATAATTCACCCCTCCACTTT. This gives the protein CASSFTRQADNSPLHF.

The V and J genes are TRBV5-1 and TRBJ2-5; D may be TRBD1 (6 bases). The germline V gene has CDR1 SGHRS and CDR2 YFSETQ. CDR3 size: 12 residues. Deletions cut 1 base from V and 5 bases from J, with 6 bases between. The CDR3 sequence: CASSLQGETQYF. The DNA for the CDR3 is TGCGCCAGCAGCTTGCAGGGGGAGACCCAGTACTTC. The full variable domain, with the rest looked up from reference TRBV5-1 and TRBJ2-5, is KAGVTQTPRYLIKTRGQQVTLSCSPISGHRSVSWYQQTPGQGLQFLFEYFSETQRNKGNFPGRFSGRQFSNSRSEMNVSTLELGDSALYLCASSLQGETQYFGPGTRLLVL.

The gene calls are TRBV7-9 and TRBJ2-1, with 8 bases fitting TRBD2. Trimming at V came to 5 bases and at J to 7 bases, leaving 10 bases not matched to a gene. CDR3 length: 15 residues. Germline V gives CDR1 SEHNR, CDR2 FQNEAQ (reference sequence). CDR3 DNA sequence: TGTGCCAGCAGCCTCAGCGGGAGCATGGGGAATGAGCAGTTCTTC. Protein product: CASSLSGSMGNEQFF.

The rearrangement uses TRBV6-5 and TRBJ2-1, with 11 bases identical to TRBD2. The germline V gene has CDR1 MNHEY and CDR2 SVGAGI. This CDR3 contains 15 residues. After removal of 6 bases from V and 10 bases from J, the junction contained 11 bases not matched to a gene. The CDR3 DNA sequence: TGTGCCAGCAGCCCCGGGGTAGCGGGAGGGCCGGAGCAGTTCTTC. This translates into CASSPGVAGGPEQFF.

V usage is TRBV6-5 and J usage is TRBJ2-5; the D is unclear. This CDR3 contains 12 residues. Germline V gives CDR1 MNHEY, CDR2 SVGAGI. V was trimmed by 0 bases and J by 7 bases, leaving 6 bases between them. CDR3 nucleotides: TGTGCCAGCAGTTACTCCGGTGGGACCCAGTACTTC. This gives the protein CASSYSGGTQYF.

The chain joins TRBV28 to TRBJ1-1; the match to TRBD1 covers 8 bases. The CDR3 totals 15 residues. With 5 bases clipped from V and 4 bases from J, the junction kept 9 bases outside the gene matches. Germline CDR1 MDHEN, CDR2 SYDVKM. This chain's CDR3 is CASSPYDRGSTEAFF. The DNA of the CDR3 is TGTGCCAGCAGTCCCTACGACAGGGGCTCCACTGAAGCTTTCTTT.

This clone was detected ten times or more. The CDR3 protein is CASSLIRQVALWGYTF. CDR3 nucleotide sequence: TGTGCCAGCAGCTTGATTAGACAGGTTGCCTTGTGGGGCTACACCTTC. This chain joins TRBV13 and TRBJ1-2, with D possibly being TRBD1 (6 bases). Trimming removed 3 bases from V and 8 bases from J, with 22 bases in between. Per germline, CDR1 PRHDT and CDR2 FYEKMQ (reference sequence). There are 16 residues in the CDR3.

The chain couples TRBV10-3 to TRBJ1-1; D remains unclear. The CDR3 contains 12 residues. Germline V CDR1 and CDR2: ENHRY, SYGVKD. V was clipped by 3 bases and J by 7 bases, with 9 bases between them. The CDR3 DNA reads as TGTGCCATCAGTGACGCGGGCTTTGAAGCTTTCTTT. As protein: CAISDAGFEAFF.

The chain joins TRBV6-5 to TRBJ2-7, with D possibly matching TRBD1 (5 bases). Looked up from germline, CDR1 is MNHEY and CDR2 is SVGAGI. The CDR3 has 12 amino acids. Trimming pared 5 bases from V and 5 bases from J, leaving 10 bases between. CDR3 loop: CASSQGRNEQYF. Written as DNA, the CDR3 is TGTGCCAGCAGTCAGGGTAGGAACGAGCAGTACTTC.

The chain links TRBV19 to TRBJ1-6; 11 bases agree with TRBD1. Trimming at V came to 5 bases and at J to 10 bases, leaving 4 bases not matched to a gene. Looked up from germline, CDR1 is LNHDA and CDR2 is SQIVND (reference sequence). The CDR3 loop spans 14 amino acids. The CDR3 region is CASSLGTGGSPLHF. For the CDR3, the DNA is TGTGCCAGTAGTCTGGGGACAGGGGGATCACCCCTCCACTTT.

The V gene is TRBV19, the J gene TRBJ1-2; 11 bases match TRBD1. V was pared by 2 bases and J by 4 bases, with 6 bases of the junction left unmatched. This CDR3 has 16 amino acids. Germline CDR1 is LNHDA and CDR2 is SQIVND (reference sequence). In nucleotides, the CDR3 is TGTGCCAGTAGTATATTAGGGGACAGGGGGGCCTATGGCTACACCTTC. Translating gives CASSILGDRGAYGYTF. Based on the CDR3 plus reference TRBV19 and TRBJ1-2, the full variable domain is DGGITQSPKYLFRKEGQNVTLSCEQNLNHDAMYWYRQDPGQGLRLIYYSQIVNDFQKGDIAEGYSVSREKKESFPLTVTSAQKNPTAFYLCASSILGDRGAYGYTFGSGTRLTVV.

The rearrangement links TRBV4-1 to TRBJ2-1, with 8 bases fitting TRBD2. CDR3 length: 16 residues. CDR1 and CDR2 (germline): MGHRA, YSYEKL. With 4 bases clipped from V and 1 base from J, the junction kept 6 bases outside the gene matches. The CDR3: CASSLRREASYNEQFF. The CDR3 nucleotides read TGCGCCAGCAGCCTGCGGCGGGAGGCTTCCTACAATGAGCAGTTCTTC.

The rearrangement links TRBV6-4 to TRBJ2-7; D may be TRBD1 (6 bases). The CDR3 runs 14 residues. Trimming pared 2 bases from V and 3 bases from J, leaving 11 bases between. The germline CDR1 and CDR2 sequences are MRHNA and SNTAGT. Here the CDR3 DNA reads TGTGCCAGCAGTGACCCAAGGACAGTCTACGAGCAGTACTTC. It specifies CASSDPRTVYEQYF.

The V gene is TRBV7-3, the J gene TRBJ2-1; 10 bases agree with TRBD1. With 4 bases clipped from V and 2 bases from J, the junction kept 5 bases outside the gene matches. This CDR3 spans 16 amino acids. Germline values: CDR1 SGHTA, CDR2 FQGTGA. CDR3 sequence: CASSSTGQGAYNEQFF. In DNA, the CDR3 is TGTGCCAGCAGCTCGACCGGACAGGGGGCCTACAATGAGCAGTTCTTC.

This chain connects TRBV24-1 to TRBJ1-1; D not resolved. This CDR3 spans 14 amino acids. CDR1 is KGHDR, CDR2 SFDVKD, per germline. V was shortened by 4 bases and J by 3 bases, with 11 bases between the two germline ends. In DNA, the CDR3 is TGTGCCACCAGTGAGGGGAGCGGGTACACTGAAGCTTTCTTT. This encodes CATSEGSGYTEAFF.

The rearrangement joins TRBV27 to TRBJ1-5, with TRBD1 matching 7 bases. Per germline, CDR1 MNHEY and CDR2 SMNVEV (reference sequence). This CDR3 comprises 16 residues. With V trimmed by 5 bases and J by 4 bases, 11 bases remained unmatched. The CDR3 loop reads CASSPLTTGWNQPQHF. The CDR3 DNA reads TGTGCCAGCAGTCCCCTCACGACAGGGTGGAATCAGCCCCAGCATTTT.

This sequence joins TRBV11-2 and TRBJ2-2; 9 nucleotides match TRBD1. This CDR3 has 14 residues. Losses at the gene ends were 5 bases for V and 6 bases for J; bases not matched to a gene: 4. Per the germline V gene, CDR1 is SGHAT and CDR2 is FQNNGV. CDR3 bases: TGTGCCAGCAGCCCCAGGACAGGGGCCGGGGAGCTGTTTTTT. Residues: CASSPRTGAGELFF.

The V call is TRBV7-9, the J call TRBJ1-2; no clear D. The CDR3 is 12 residues long. The V gene lost 5 bases and the J gene lost 8 bases, with 12 bases spanning the gap. Germline V CDR1 and CDR2: SEHNR, FQNEAQ (reference sequence). CDR3 DNA sequence: TGTGCCAGCAGCCTAGGGCCCGCAGGCTACACCTTC. It is translated as CASSLGPAGYTF.

V is TRBV28 and J is TRBJ2-7; D not certain. The germline gives CDR1 MDHEN, CDR2 SYDVKM. The germline V and J ends were trimmed by 5 bases and 4 bases, with 9 bases remaining between them. The CDR3 length is 12 residues. Written as DNA, the CDR3 is TGTGCCAGCAGTACCCCCGGGTACGAGCAGTACTTC. Residues: CASSTPGYEQYF. Full variable domain (remainder filled in from reference TRBV28 and TRBJ2-7): DVKVTQSSRYLVKRTGEKVFLECVQDMDHENMFWYRQDPGLGLRLIYFSYDVKMKEKGDIPEGYSVSREKKERFSLILESASTNQTSMYLCASSTPGYEQYFGPGTRLTVT.

The chain recombines TRBV9 with TRBJ1-6; 7 bases align to TRBD1. This CDR3 spans 13 amino acids. The ends lost 3 bases at V and 9 bases at J; junction bases unmatched: 3. Germline V gene data show CDR1 as SGDLS and CDR2 as YYNGEE. In nucleotides, the CDR3 is TGTGCCAGCAGCGAGGGGGCGGCTTCACCCCTCCACTTT. Translated: CASSEGAASPLHF.

The chain carries TRBV19 and TRBJ2-1; 10 bases are a match to TRBD2. In germline, CDR1 is LNHDA, CDR2 SQIVND (reference sequence). Trimming removed 3 bases from V and 8 bases from J; junction bases left unmatched: 7. The length of the CDR3 is 15 residues. The chain's CDR3 is CASSIDLAGADEQFF. In DNA, the CDR3 is TGTGCCAGTAGTATTGACCTAGCGGGAGCGGATGAGCAGTTCTTC.

The V call is TRBV6-5, the J call TRBJ1-5; the match to TRBD1 covers 8 bases. Germline V CDR1 and CDR2: MNHEY, SVGAGI. The CDR3 length is 14 residues. V dropped 6 bases and J dropped 2; count of bases not matched to a gene: 3. DNA for the CDR3: TGTGCCAGCAGGGCGACAGGGGGCAATCAGCCCCAGCATTTT. Its translation: CASRATGGNQPQHF.